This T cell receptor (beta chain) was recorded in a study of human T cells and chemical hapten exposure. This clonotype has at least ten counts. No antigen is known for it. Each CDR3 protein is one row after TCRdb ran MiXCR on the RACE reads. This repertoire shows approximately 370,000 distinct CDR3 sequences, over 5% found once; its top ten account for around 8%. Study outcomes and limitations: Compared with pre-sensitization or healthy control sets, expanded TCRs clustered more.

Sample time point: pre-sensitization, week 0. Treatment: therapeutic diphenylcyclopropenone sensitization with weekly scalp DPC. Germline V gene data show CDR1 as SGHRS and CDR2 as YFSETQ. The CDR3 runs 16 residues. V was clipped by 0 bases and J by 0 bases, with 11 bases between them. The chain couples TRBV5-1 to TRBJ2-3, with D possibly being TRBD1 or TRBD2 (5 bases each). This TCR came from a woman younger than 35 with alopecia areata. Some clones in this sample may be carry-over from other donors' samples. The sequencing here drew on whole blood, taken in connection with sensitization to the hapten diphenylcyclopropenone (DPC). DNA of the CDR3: TGCGCCAGCAGCTTGGCGGGGCGGTATAGCACAGATACGCAGTATTTT. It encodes CASSLAGRYSTDTQYF. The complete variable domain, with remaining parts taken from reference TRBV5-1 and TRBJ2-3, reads KAGVTQTPRYLIKTRGQQVTLSCSPISGHRSVSWYQQTPGQGLQFLFEYFSETQRNKGNFPGRFSGRQFSNSRSEMNVSTLELGDSALYLCASSLAGRYSTDTQYFGPGTRLTVL.